This entry lists 31 T cell receptor beta chains sequenced from one sample in a study of CD8+ T cells in alopecia areata. RNA was extracted and reverse transcribed into cDNA as the sequencing template. Generated by immunoSEQ multiplex PCR, the TCRdb table keeps only in-frame clones and is missing some. The sample holds 100,000 to 150,000 clones, 45% to 65% seen once. Source: CD4+ T cells sorted from blood, taken at week 0. Receptor source: a human donor with alopecia areata.

This chain uses TRBV2 with TRBJ1-2; TRBD1 aligns across 11 bases. Trimming removed 5 bases from V and 7 bases from J; junction bases left unmatched: 3. Germline CDR1 reads SNHLY; CDR2 reads FYNNEI. The CDR3 consists of 13 residues. In nucleotides, the CDR3 is TGTGCCAGCAGTCGGACAGGGGGCATTGGCTACACCTTC. It translates to CASSRTGGIGYTF.

V is TRBV6-5 and J is TRBJ2-7; weak D call: TRBD1 (5 bases). The V gene lost 6 bases and the J gene lost 7 bases, with 16 bases spanning the gap. The CDR3 sequence is 13 residues long. CDR1 and CDR2 from the germline V gene are MNHEY and SVGAGI. Written as DNA, the CDR3 is TGTGCCAGCAGACTGACAGTTTCACGGGAGCAGTACTTC. Its translation is CASRLTVSREQYF.

This clone was counted only a few times. This chain uses TRBV9 with TRBJ2-1, with 12 bases lining up with TRBD2. V dropped 0 bases and J dropped 2; count of bases not matched to a gene: 3. The CDR3 loop spans 17 amino acids. Germline V gives CDR1 SGDLS, CDR2 YYNGEE. CDR3 nucleotide sequence: TGTGCCAGCAGCGTAGAGACTAGCGGGGGTCCCTACAATGAGCAGTTCTTC. The encoded protein is CASSVETSGGPYNEQFF.

This rearrangement joins TRBV6-5 to TRBJ1-1; D may be TRBD1 (5 bases). This CDR3 has 14 residues. Trimming took 6 bases from V and 6 from J, leaving 17 bases between them. CDR1 and CDR2 from the germline V gene are MNHEY and SVGAGI. DNA for the CDR3: TGTGCCAGCAGCCGGGGCGTTAACGGGGCTGAAGCTTTCTTT. It translates to CASSRGVNGAEAFF.

The gene calls are TRBV10-3 and TRBJ2-1, with D perhaps matching TRBD1 or TRBD2 (6 bases each). This CDR3 comprises 14 residues. V lost 0 bases, J lost 8 bases, and 11 bases lay in between. The V gene's germline CDR1 is ENHRY and CDR2 SYGVKD. The CDR3 reads CAISESGGRDEQFF. In DNA form, the CDR3 reads TGTGCCATCAGTGAGTCAGGGGGGCGGGATGAGCAGTTCTTC.

This chain connects TRBV5-1 to TRBJ2-1; 12 bases agree with TRBD2. In germline, CDR1 is SGHRS, CDR2 YFSETQ. This CDR3 is built from 14 residues. V was pared by 7 bases and J by 8 bases, with 7 bases of the junction left unmatched. Written as DNA, the CDR3 is TGCGCCAGCGGCCGACTAGCGGGGGCCTATGAGCAGTTCTTC. This codes for CASGRLAGAYEQFF.

V is TRBV7-6 and J is TRBJ2-5; no reliable D call. V lost 6 bases and J lost 2, with 4 bases in between. CDR1 is SGHVS, CDR2 FNYEAQ, per germline. CDR3 length: 11 amino acids. In DNA form, the CDR3 reads TGTGCCAGCAGAGTACAAGAGACCCAGTACTTC. This codes for CASRVQETQYF. Based on the CDR3 plus reference TRBV7-6 and TRBJ2-5, the full variable domain is GAGVSQSPRYKVTKRGQDVALRCDPISGHVSLYWYRQALGQGPEFLTYFNYEAQQDKSGLPNDRFSAERPEGSISTLTIQRTEQRDSAMYRCASRVQETQYFGPGTRLLVL.

The rearrangement uses TRBV7-9 and TRBJ2-5; 13 bases align to TRBD2. The CDR3 extends over 15 amino acids. With V trimmed by 6 bases and J by 5 bases, 6 bases remained unmatched. Germline CDR1 and CDR2: SEHNR and FQNEAQ (reference sequence). The CDR3 region is CASRTGTSGTETQYF. Written as DNA, the CDR3 is TGTGCCAGCAGGACTGGGACTAGCGGGACGGAGACCCAGTACTTC.

The chain combines TRBV7-9 with TRBJ2-4; no clear D. CDR3 length equals 17 residues. Trimming removed 0 bases from V and 0 bases from J, with 12 bases in between. Looked up from germline, CDR1 is SEHNR and CDR2 is FQNEAQ (reference sequence). The CDR3 here is CASSLAGSTLAKNIQYF. CDR3 coding DNA: TGTGCCAGCAGCTTAGCCGGGTCCACACTAGCCAAAAACATTCAGTACTTC.

This rearrangement joins TRBV11-2 to TRBJ2-3; possibly TRBD1 for D (6 bases). The CDR3 totals 16 residues. Trimming took off 4 bases at V and 0 bases at J, with 14 bases between the two ends. CDR1 SGHAT and CDR2 FQNNGV come from the germline V gene. CDR3 bases: TGTGCCAGCAGCTCTTCCAGGGGAATGAGCACAGATACGCAGTATTTT. This sequence encodes CASSSSRGMSTDTQYF.

V gene TRBV6-6 combines with J gene TRBJ2-1; D perhaps matches TRBD2 (6 bases). V was cut by 2 bases and J by 9 bases, with 17 bases left in between. Germline V CDR1 and CDR2: MNHNY, SVGAGI (reference sequence). The CDR3 totals 15 residues. CDR3 loop: CASSYGRAGRAEQFF. The CDR3 nucleotides read TGTGCCAGCAGTTACGGACGCGCGGGGCGTGCTGAGCAGTTCTTC.

The chain employs TRBV10-3 and TRBJ2-2; D unclear. CDR1 and CDR2 from the germline V gene are ENHRY and SYGVKD. The CDR3 loop spans 12 amino acids. V was cut by 3 bases and J by 7 bases, with 6 bases left in between. CDR3 protein: CAISDVGGELFF. CDR3 bases: TGTGCCATCAGTGATGTTGGCGGGGAGCTGTTTTTT.

In its sample, this clone was seen a few times. V gene TRBV6-6 combines with J gene TRBJ2-7, with D tentatively TRBD2 (6 bases). The CDR3 consists of 15 residues. V lost 4 bases to trimming and J lost 2 bases, with 15 bases between them. Germline CDR1 reads MNHNY; CDR2 reads SVGAGI (reference sequence). This chain's CDR3 is CASSSTSVFPYEQYF. CDR3 nucleotide sequence: TGTGCCAGCAGTTCGACTAGTGTCTTCCCCTACGAGCAGTACTTC.

V gene TRBV4-3 combines with J gene TRBJ1-2; D is undetermined. Germline CDR1 is LGHNA and CDR2 is YSLEER. Trimming took 1 base from V and 2 from J, leaving 17 bases between them. The CDR3 length is 17 residues. In DNA, the CDR3 is TGCGCCAGCAGCCAAGGGCCGGATCTCAGAGAGAACTATGGCTACACCTTC. Protein: CASSQGPDLRENYGYTF.

This clone was counted ten times or more. The V gene is TRBV25-1, the J gene TRBJ1-3; tentative D call: TRBD1 (5 bases). The CDR3 loop spans 17 amino acids. Germline V gene data show CDR1 as MGHDK and CDR2 as SYGVNS. V was trimmed by 1 base and J by 0 bases, leaving 13 bases between them. CDR3 in DNA: TGTGCCAGCAGTGAATGGGGCAGGTCCTACTCTGGAAACACCATATATTTT. Translated: CASSEWGRSYSGNTIYF.

The chain is built from TRBV5-4 and TRBJ1-5; D unresolved. The CDR3 sequence is 13 residues long. CDR1 and CDR2 (germline): SGHNT, YYREEE (reference sequence). With 4 bases removed from V and 5 bases from J, the gap between germline ends came to 10 bases. CDR3 sequence: CASSAAADQPQHF. Here the CDR3 DNA reads TGTGCCAGCAGCGCGGCCGCGGATCAGCCCCAGCATTTT.

V is TRBV5-1 and J is TRBJ1-2, with 7 bases fitting TRBD1. Per the germline V gene, CDR1 is SGHRS and CDR2 is YFSETQ. The CDR3 is 13 amino acids. V lost 5 bases to trimming and J lost 3 bases; unmatched junction nucleotides: 4. The CDR3 loop reads CASSYDRDYGYTF. Here the CDR3 DNA reads TGCGCCAGCAGTTACGACAGGGACTATGGCTACACCTTC.

The chain links TRBV2 to TRBJ2-7; 9 bases map to TRBD2. The CDR3 length is 15 residues. The V and J ends lost 8 bases and 0 bases, in that order; junction bases with no gene match: 8. CDR1 is SNHLY, CDR2 FYNNEI, per germline. CDR3 in DNA: TGTGCCAGCCACGAGCGGGAGGAAATCTCCTACGAGCAGTACTTC. It encodes CASHEREEISYEQYF.

This clone has more than one count but fewer than ten. The chain uses TRBV7-9 and TRBJ2-5; D is unresolved. From germline, CDR1 is SEHNR and CDR2 FQNEAQ (reference sequence). CDR3 length: 15 residues. V was cut by 1 base and J by 2 bases, with 11 bases left in between. The CDR3 loop reads CASSLVRRSQETQYF. For the CDR3, the DNA is TGTGCCAGCAGCTTAGTCCGCAGGTCTCAAGAGACCCAGTACTTC.

The chain carries TRBV7-2 and TRBJ1-1; tentative D call: TRBD1 (5 bases). Germline V lookup: CDR1 SGHTA, CDR2 FQGNSA. The CDR3 length is 12 residues. V lost 1 base and J 11 bases, leaving 11 bases between the germline ends. The CDR3 bases are TGTGCCAGCAGCTTAGATAGGGAGGGGGCTTTCTTT. This gives the protein CASSLDREGAFF. Drawing the rest from reference TRBV7-2 and TRBJ1-1, the complete variable domain is GAGVSQSPSNKVTEKGKDVELRCDPISGHTALYWYRQSLGQGLEFLIYFQGNSAPDKSGLPSDRFSAERTGGSVSTLTIQRTQQEDSAVYLCASSLDREGAFFGQGTRLTVV.

This clone appeared once. V gene TRBV5-1 combines with J gene TRBJ1-2, with D tentatively TRBD1 (5 bases). Germline CDR1 and CDR2: SGHRS and YFSETQ. V gave up 0 bases and J gave up 5 bases, with 11 bases separating them. The CDR3 consists of 14 residues. The CDR3 reads CASSLGQLSYGYTF. The CDR3 bases are TGCGCCAGCAGCTTGGGACAGCTCTCTTATGGCTACACCTTC.

The genes are TRBV5-1 and TRBJ1-1; D ambiguous. Trimming stripped 0 bases from V and 5 bases from J, with 8 bases between. The CDR3 runs to 13 residues. Germline CDR1 SGHRS, CDR2 YFSETQ. Written as DNA, the CDR3 is TGCGCCAGCAGCTTGGTAGAGTTGACTGAAGCTTTCTTT. This translates into CASSLVELTEAFF.

The V gene is TRBV2, the J gene TRBJ2-3, with D tentatively TRBD1 (6 bases). CDR1 is SNHLY and CDR2 is FYNNEI in the germline V gene. Between the trimmed V and J ends, which lost 5 bases and 1 base, there was a span of 10 bases. The CDR3 spans 14 residues. The CDR3, as DNA: TGTGCCAGCAGTCCTCGGACAGGCACAGATACGCAGTATTTT. Translation gives CASSPRTGTDTQYF. Using reference TRBV2 and TRBJ2-3 for the parts outside the CDR3, the full variable domain is EPEVTQTPSHQVTQMGQEVILRCVPISNHLYFYWYRQILGQKVEFLVSFYNNEISEKSEIFDDQFSVERPDGSNFTLKIRSTKLEDSAMYFCASSPRTGTDTQYFGPGTRLTVL.

This clone was seen a few times. The chain recombines TRBV10-3 with TRBJ1-1; TRBD1 might be the D (5 bases). Germline V gene sequence: CDR1 ENHRY, CDR2 SYGVKD. This CDR3 has 14 residues. With 6 bases removed from V and 1 base from J, the gap between germline ends came to 12 bases. The DNA of the CDR3 is TGTGCCATCAGCCGGGACGGATGGAACACTGAAGCTTTCTTT. It encodes CAISRDGWNTEAFF.

This clone was observed a single time. The chain joins TRBV7-9 to TRBJ1-1, with 8 bases matching TRBD1. Germline CDR1 is SEHNR and CDR2 is FQNEAQ (reference sequence). CDR3 length: 16 residues. J was trimmed by 11 bases and V by 1 base; bases with no gene match: 15. In nucleotides, the CDR3 is TGTGCCAGCAGCTTAGGGTCAGGGGGCGAGGCTTTTGATGCTTTCTTT. It is translated as CASSLGSGGEAFDAFF.

The chain carries TRBV28 and TRBJ2-5; tentatively, D is TRBD2 (5 bases). The CDR3 loop spans 15 amino acids. The germline V gene has CDR1 MDHEN and CDR2 SYDVKM. Trimming took 4 bases from V and 3 from J, leaving 15 bases between them. CDR3: CASSSSAGYKETQYF. DNA for the CDR3: TGTGCCAGCAGTTCATCGGCGGGTTACAAAGAGACCCAGTACTTC.

This clone was found a few times. The V call is TRBV7-7, the J call TRBJ2-3; 9 nucleotides match TRBD2. Germline V gene lookup returns CDR1 SSHAT and CDR2 FNYEAQ (reference sequence). The trim removed 3 bases at V and 4 bases at J, leaving 2 bases unmatched. The CDR3 runs to 14 residues. The CDR3 bases are TGTGCCAGCAGCTTGGCGGGAGGGGCAGATACGCAGTATTTT. This encodes CASSLAGGADTQYF. Together with reference TRBV7-7 and TRBJ2-3, the CDR3 gives the full variable domain: GAGVSQSPRYKVTKRGQDVTLRCDPISSHATLYWYQQALGQGPEFLTYFNYEAQPDKSGLPSDRFSAERPEGSISTLTIQRTEQRDSAMYRCASSLAGGADTQYFGPGTRLTVL.

The chain combines TRBV28 with TRBJ2-7; D uncertain. V gave up 2 bases and J gave up 3 bases, with 8 bases separating them. Germline V CDR1 and CDR2: MDHEN, SYDVKM. The CDR3 spans 13 residues. DNA of the CDR3: TGTGCCAGCAGTTTAGCCCATAGCTACGAGCAGTACTTC. Its translation: CASSLAHSYEQYF. The full variable domain, in which reference TRBV28 and TRBJ2-7 provide the parts outside the CDR3, is DVKVTQSSRYLVKRTGEKVFLECVQDMDHENMFWYRQDPGLGLRLIYFSYDVKMKEKGDIPEGYSVSREKKERFSLILESASTNQTSMYLCASSLAHSYEQYFGPGTRLTVT.

The chain combines TRBV7-2 with TRBJ2-5; 12 bases are a match to TRBD2. V lost 4 bases and J lost 4; bases outside the gene matches: 7. Germline CDR1 reads SGHTA; CDR2 reads FQGNSA. The length of the CDR3 is 16 residues. The CDR3 DNA reads TGTGCCAGCAGCTCTCGGACTAGCGGGGTGGCAGAGACCCAGTACTTC. Amino acids: CASSSRTSGVAETQYF. The entire variable domain, with the rest obtained from reference TRBV7-2 and TRBJ2-5, is as follows: GAGVSQSPSNKVTEKGKDVELRCDPISGHTALYWYRQSLGQGLEFLIYFQGNSAPDKSGLPSDRFSAERTGGSVSTLTIQRTQQEDSAVYLCASSSRTSGVAETQYFGPGTRLLVL.

The CDR3: CASRVDSYGYTF. The CDR3 bases are TGCGCCAGCAGGGTCGACAGCTATGGCTACACCTTC. The V call is TRBV5-1, the J call TRBJ1-2; maybe TRBD1 (5 bases). CDR3 length equals 12 residues. Germline CDR1 reads SGHRS; CDR2 reads YFSETQ. Between the trimmed V and J ends, which lost 5 bases and 4 bases, there was a span of 9 bases.

The gene calls are TRBV7-2 and TRBJ2-5, with D possibly being TRBD2 (6 bases). The CDR3 sequence is 15 residues long. Trimming took 5 bases from V and 2 from J, leaving 15 bases between them. CDR1 SGHTA and CDR2 FQGNSA come from the germline V gene. DNA of the CDR3: TGTGCCAGCAGCCTCCCGGGACTCTATCAAGAGACCCAGTACTTC. It translates to CASSLPGLYQETQYF.